Following are 25 T cell receptor beta chains from one sample sequenced in a study of blood T cell repertoires in COVID-19. Generated by immunoSEQ multiplex PCR, the TCRdb table keeps only in-frame clones and is missing some. The sample holds around 74,000 clones, roughly 90% seen once. Input material: peripheral blood. These receptors were collected from a woman older than 75 with active or convalescent COVID-19.

This rearrangement joins TRBV9 to TRBJ2-2, with 13 bases that match TRBD2. Germline CDR1 is SGDLS and CDR2 is YYNGEE. The CDR3 covers 16 residues. V dropped 4 bases and J dropped 5; count of bases not matched to a gene: 5. The CDR3 DNA is TGTGCCAGCAGCCCAGGACTAGCGGGGGAAACCGGGGAGCTGTTTTTT. It translates to CASSPGLAGETGELFF.

J is TRBJ1-4 and V is TRBV5-5, with 9 bases matching TRBD1. Germline V CDR1 and CDR2: SGHKS, YYEKEE (reference sequence). The V gene end was trimmed by 3 bases and the J gene end by 6 bases; junction bases not matched to a gene: 3. The CDR3 has 14 residues. The chain's CDR3 is CASSWTGDYEKLFF. CDR3 coding DNA: TGTGCCAGCAGCTGGACAGGGGACTATGAAAAACTGTTTTTT.

V gene TRBV10-2 combines with J gene TRBJ2-7; TRBD1 matches at 7 bases. The CDR3 has 12 amino acids. V lost 6 bases to trimming and J lost 4 bases; unmatched junction nucleotides: 3. The germline V gene has CDR1 WSHSY and CDR2 SAAADI. In DNA form, the CDR3 reads TGCGCCAGCAGCGACAGGGTGTACGAGCAGTACTTC. As protein: CASSDRVYEQYF.

This chain connects TRBV5-1 to TRBJ2-2, with a tentative D call TRBD1 (5 bases). The V end lost 0 bases, the J end lost 4 bases, and 7 bases lay between the germline ends. CDR3 length equals 14 residues. Germline CDR1 reads SGHRS; CDR2 reads YFSETQ. The CDR3 loop is CASSLVTVTGELFF. As DNA, the CDR3 is TGCGCCAGCAGCTTGGTGACAGTCACCGGGGAGCTGTTTTTT.

The V gene is TRBV11-2, the J gene TRBJ2-3; no reliable D call. Germline CDR1 and CDR2: SGHAT and FQNNGV. V shed 5 bases and J shed 6 bases, with 6 bases lying between them. The CDR3 consists of 11 residues. The CDR3 nucleotides read TGTGCCAGCAGCCTTGAGGATACGCAGTATTTT. Its protein product is CASSLEDTQYF.

V usage is TRBV28 and J usage is TRBJ1-5; D not certain. Germline assignment: CDR1 MDHEN and CDR2 SYDVKM. The CDR3 loop spans 19 amino acids. The V end lost 7 bases, the J end lost 2 bases, and 27 bases lay between the germline ends. The CDR3 region is CASTIPDRTGRIGNQPQHF. The CDR3 region has the DNA TGTGCCAGCACCATCCCCGATCGGACGGGAAGGATTGGCAATCAGCCCCAGCATTTT.

The V call is TRBV19, the J call TRBJ2-4; 9 nucleotides line up with TRBD1. The CDR3 is 16 residues long. The trim removed 5 bases at V and 1 base at J, leaving 6 bases unmatched. Looked up from germline, CDR1 is LNHDA and CDR2 is SQIVND (reference sequence). CDR3 sequence (DNA): TGTGCCAGTAGTCAGGACAGGGGAAATGCCAAAAACATTCAGTACTTC. Its translation is CASSQDRGNAKNIQYF.

V usage is TRBV4-2 and J usage is TRBJ2-5, with 7 bases aligning to TRBD2. V lost 0 bases, J lost 1 base, and 17 bases stayed unmatched. The CDR3 covers 20 residues. Germline CDR1 and CDR2: LGHNA and YNFKEQ. CDR3 bases: TGTGCCAGCAGCCAAGATCTGAGCACGTCGGCTAGCGGTTTCCAAGAGACCCAGTACTTC. Translation: CASSQDLSTSASGFQETQYF.

J is TRBJ1-6 and V is TRBV10-3; TRBD1 is a possible D gene (6 bases). Between the trimmed V and J ends, which lost 10 bases and 7 bases, there was a span of 23 bases. Germline V lookup: CDR1 ENHRY, CDR2 SYGVKD. This CDR3 spans 16 amino acids. CDR3: CATAGEVGLANSPLHF. CDR3 coding DNA: TGTGCCACTGCAGGGGAAGTGGGGCTGGCGAATTCACCCCTCCACTTT.

This rearrangement joins TRBV5-5 to TRBJ1-5; no firm D call. Germline V lookup: CDR1 SGHKS, CDR2 YYEKEE (reference sequence). The CDR3 has 15 residues. V lost 1 base and J lost 7, with 15 bases in between. The CDR3 loop is CASSLYNVRGQPQHF. CDR3 sequence (DNA): TGTGCCAGCAGCTTGTATAACGTCCGCGGGCAGCCCCAGCATTTT. Based on the CDR3 plus reference TRBV5-5 and TRBJ1-5, the full variable domain is DAGVTQSPTHLIKTRGQQVTLRCSPISGHKSVSWYQQVLGQGPQFIFQYYEKEERGRGNFPDRFSARQFPNYSSELNVNALLLGDSALYLCASSLYNVRGQPQHFGDGTRLSIL.

V is TRBV24-1 and J is TRBJ1-1, with a tentative D call TRBD1 (6 bases). The germline V gene has CDR1 KGHDR and CDR2 SFDVKD. V dropped 2 bases and J dropped 0 bases, with 15 bases sitting between them. This CDR3 comprises 17 residues. The DNA of the CDR3 is TGTGCCACCAGTGATTCTCAACCCGGGACACTGAACACTGAAGCTTTCTTT. It is translated as CATSDSQPGTLNTEAFF.

V usage is TRBV6-2 or TRBV6-3 and J usage is TRBJ2-7; tentative D call: TRBD2 (7 bases). V shed 1 base and J shed 5 bases, with 15 bases lying between them. The CDR3 has 15 residues. CDR1 is MNHEY, CDR2 SVGEGT, per germline. CDR3 region: CASSYWVGGRNEQYF. Written as DNA, the CDR3 is TGTGCCAGCAGTTACTGGGTGGGGGGGCGCAACGAGCAGTACTTC.

This chain joins TRBV5-1 and TRBJ2-2; maybe TRBD1 (6 bases). The CDR3 runs to 16 residues. Trimming left V 0 bases short and J 4 bases short, with 13 bases between. Germline loops: CDR1 SGHRS, CDR2 YFSETQ. As DNA, the CDR3 is TGCGCCAGCAGCTTGGAGAGCAGGGGCGGCACCGGGGAGCTGTTTTTT. Amino acid sequence: CASSLESRGGTGELFF.

The rearrangement joins TRBV5-4 to TRBJ2-1; 10 bases are shared with TRBD2. The CDR3 sequence is 15 residues long. The V and J ends lost 0 bases and 7 bases, in that order; junction bases with no gene match: 4. The germline V gene has CDR1 SGHNT and CDR2 YYREEE (reference sequence). CDR3 coding DNA: TGTGCCAGCAGCTTGGGTAGCGGGGGGAAGAATGAGCAGTTCTTC. Translated: CASSLGSGGKNEQFF.

The genes are TRBV5-8 and TRBJ2-3; TRBD1 matches 10 bases. V trimming: 4 bases; J trimming: 3 bases; junction bases outside the gene matches: 5. The CDR3 covers 15 residues. CDR1 is SGHTS, CDR2 YDEGEE, per germline. Written as DNA, the CDR3 is TGTGCCAGCAGCCTAGGACAGGGGGTAACAGATACGCAGTATTTT. Translating gives CASSLGQGVTDTQYF.

This clone was detected only a few times. The rearrangement links TRBV3-1 (or the pseudogene TRBV3-2) to TRBJ2-3; 8 bases are a match to TRBD2. The germline CDR1 and CDR2 sequences are LGHDT and YNNKEL (reference sequence). The CDR3 is made up of 17 amino acids. V lost 2 bases to trimming and J lost 6 bases; unmatched junction nucleotides: 13. The CDR3 DNA follows: TGTGCCAGCAGCCAACTCGGCAAGCGGGGGCCCTCCGATACGCAGTATTTT. Amino acid sequence: CASSQLGKRGPSDTQYF.

The chain links TRBV12-3 or TRBV12-4 to TRBJ1-2; possible D gene TRBD1, 6 bases. V was cut by 1 base and J by 4 bases, with 7 bases left in between. The CDR3 is 13 amino acids. CDR3 sequence reads: CASSLGGGYGYTF. CDR3 sequence (DNA): TGTGCCAGCAGTTTAGGAGGGGGCTATGGCTACACCTTC.

This clone was recorded once. The chain employs TRBV7-8 and TRBJ2-5; a weak D match, TRBD2 (7 bases). CDR1 SGHVS and CDR2 FQNEAQ come from the germline V gene. The V end lost 0 bases, the J end lost 5 bases, and 10 bases lay between the germline ends. This CDR3 contains 14 residues. The CDR3 coding sequence is TGTGCCAGCAGCTTAGCAGGGAGGGGGGAGACCCAGTACTTC. Its translation is CASSLAGRGETQYF.

The V call is TRBV6-5, the J call TRBJ1-2, with 7 bases lining up with TRBD1. With V trimmed by 5 bases and J by 7 bases, 4 bases remained unmatched. The CDR3 is made up of 12 amino acids. From germline, CDR1 is MNHEY and CDR2 SVGAGI. Here the CDR3 DNA reads TGTGCCAGCAGTATCTACAGGGGTGGCTACACCTTC. It codes for CASSIYRGGYTF.

This clone was seen just once. The V and J genes are TRBV5-1 and TRBJ2-2; D not resolved. From germline, CDR1 is SGHRS and CDR2 YFSETQ. The CDR3 spans 12 residues. V was shortened by 0 bases and J by 7 bases, with 4 bases between the two germline ends. The CDR3 sequence is CASSLVVGELFF. CDR3 DNA: TGCGCCAGCAGCTTGGTCGTCGGGGAGCTGTTTTTT.

The rearrangement links TRBV4-3 to TRBJ2-7; tentative D call: TRBD2 (6 bases). The germline gives CDR1 LGHNA, CDR2 YSLEER. Deletions cut 0 bases from V and 2 bases from J, with 8 bases between. CDR3 size: 14 residues. The CDR3, as DNA: TGCGCCAGCAGCCAAGATCGGGGGACCTACGAGCAGTACTTC. Encoded protein: CASSQDRGTYEQYF.

V and J are TRBV6-2 or TRBV6-3 and TRBJ2-3, with 7 bases identical to TRBD1. The germline CDR1 and CDR2 sequences are MNHEY and SVGEGT. This CDR3 spans 15 amino acids. V gave up 2 bases and J gave up 2 bases; unmatched junction bases: 4. In nucleotides, the CDR3 is TGTGCCAGCAGTTACGGACAGGTGCCCACAGATACGCAGTATTTT. Translation: CASSYGQVPTDTQYF.

This rearrangement joins TRBV4-1 to TRBJ1-5; 11 bases fit TRBD1. CDR1 and CDR2 from the germline V gene are MGHRA and YSYEKL. The CDR3 runs 15 residues. V lost 4 bases, J lost 6 bases, and 5 bases stayed unmatched. This CDR3 is CASSPGTGGRQPQHF. CDR3 DNA: TGCGCCAGCAGCCCCGGGACAGGGGGACGTCAGCCCCAGCATTTT.

The CDR3 DNA sequence: TGTGCCAGCAGCCTAGGACTCCACTATGGCTACACCTTC. Translation: CASSLGLHYGYTF. The chain carries TRBV6-5 and TRBJ1-2; unclear D gene. This CDR3 has 13 amino acids. V lost 6 bases and J 3 bases, leaving 11 bases between the germline ends. From germline, CDR1 is MNHEY and CDR2 SVGAGI.

The chain links TRBV3-1 (or the pseudogene TRBV3-2) to TRBJ1-2; 8 bases fit TRBD1. This CDR3 is built from 15 residues. Germline trimming cut 4 bases from V and 7 bases from J; bases unmatched to any gene: 11. CDR1 is LGHDT and CDR2 is YNNKEL in the germline V gene (reference sequence). CDR3 loop: CASSREDRDQSGYTF. The CDR3 DNA reads as TGTGCCAGCAGCCGAGAGGACAGGGATCAGAGTGGCTACACCTTC.